Detailed here is one T cell receptor beta chain. This CDR3 is also generated by other DNA sequences in the sample. Isolated RNA was reverse transcribed in full, so expressed TCRB transcripts were sequenced. TCRdb's copy holds only in-frame clones and misses some; the assay was immunoSEQ multiplex PCR. The sample records a few hundred thousand clones, roughly 9.6% being singletons. Blood was drawn once from each donor into heparinised tubes. The draws averaged around 110 mL. Each sorted fraction was over 95% pure. The sample originates from a study of beta chain features in type 1 diabetes. Per the germline V gene, CDR1 is MDHEN and CDR2 is SYDVKM. The CDR3 runs 14 residues. V lost 6 bases and J lost 2; bases outside the gene matches: 5.

The specimen was naive CD4+ T cells from blood. The chain employs TRBV28 and TRBJ2-7, with 9 bases lining up with TRBD1. This TCR derives from a woman under 40 in good health. The CDR3 region has the DNA TGTGCCAGCAGGGGACAGGGAAAAACCTACGAGCAGTACTTC. As protein: CASRGQGKTYEQYF.